The 9 T cell receptor beta chains in this list originate from one sample, sequenced in a study of blood T cell repertoires in COVID-19. Libraries were prepared by immunoSEQ multiplex PCR; TCRdb keeps only in-frame clonotypes and omits some of them. The sample consists of 210,000 or so clones, around 80% of them appearing once. Material for sequencing was peripheral blood. These receptors were obtained from a woman of 80 years or more with active or convalescent COVID-19.

This clone was counted a single time. This chain joins TRBV6-5 and TRBJ2-3, with 10 bases lining up with TRBD2. This CDR3 is built from 14 residues. After removal of 10 bases from V and 2 bases from J, the junction contained 6 bases not matched to a gene. Looked up from germline, CDR1 is MNHEY and CDR2 is SVGAGI. This chain's CDR3 is CATLLAGYTDTQYF. The CDR3 DNA reads as TGTGCCACTCTACTAGCGGGGTACACAGATACGCAGTATTTT.

V gene TRBV2 combines with J gene TRBJ1-1, with 10 bases lining up with TRBD1. The V and J ends lost 5 bases and 5 bases, in that order; junction bases with no gene match: 5. Germline V gene lookup returns CDR1 SNHLY and CDR2 FYNNEI. This CDR3 is built from 14 residues. The CDR3: CASSLRTGGTEAFF. Written as DNA, the CDR3 is TGTGCCAGCAGTTTAAGGACAGGGGGGACTGAAGCTTTCTTT.

This chain connects TRBV3-1 (or the pseudogene TRBV3-2) to TRBJ1-4; weak D call: TRBD1 (6 bases). Germline CDR1 reads LGHDT; CDR2 reads YNNKEL (reference sequence). This CDR3 has 15 amino acids. V was shortened by 1 base and J by 5 bases, with 11 bases between the two germline ends. CDR3 sequence (DNA): TGTGCCAGCAGCCAAGGGGGGCAGAGAAATGAAAAACTGTTTTTT. This gives the protein CASSQGGQRNEKLFF.

In this sample, this clone turned up a few times. The rearrangement links TRBV6-2 or TRBV6-3 to TRBJ2-7; 10 positions agree with TRBD1. Germline values: CDR1 MNHEY, CDR2 SVGEGT. J gave up 2 bases and V 2 bases, and 3 bases lay outside the gene matches. This CDR3 spans 15 amino acids. In DNA, the CDR3 is TGTGCCAGCAGTTACAACGGACAGGGGGCCTACGAGCAGTACTTC. Its protein is CASSYNGQGAYEQYF.

The gene calls are TRBV28 and TRBJ2-3; 10 bases align to TRBD2. V was clipped by 6 bases and J by 6 bases; unmatched bases: 6. The germline gives CDR1 MDHEN, CDR2 SYDVKM. This CDR3 contains 14 residues. The CDR3 here is CASRSGGAGDTQYF. In nucleotides, the CDR3 is TGTGCCAGCAGGAGCGGGGGGGCGGGTGATACGCAGTATTTT. The whole variable domain, remainder taken from reference TRBV28 and TRBJ2-3, is DVKVTQSSRYLVKRTGEKVFLECVQDMDHENMFWYRQDPGLGLRLIYFSYDVKMKEKGDIPEGYSVSREKKERFSLILESASTNQTSMYLCASRSGGAGDTQYFGPGTRLTVL.

The rearrangement joins TRBV7-2 to TRBJ1-1, with unresolved D. Germline values: CDR1 SGHTA, CDR2 FQGNSA. The germline V and J ends were trimmed by 3 bases and 8 bases, with 16 bases remaining between them. CDR3 size: 14 residues. For the CDR3, the DNA is TGTGCCAGCAGCTTTACGACATGGCTTTCCGAAGCTTTCTTT. It codes for CASSFTTWLSEAFF.

V gene TRBV28 combines with J gene TRBJ1-4, with 7 bases that match TRBD1. CDR3 length: 15 amino acids. Per germline, CDR1 MDHEN and CDR2 SYDVKM. Trimming cost V 2 bases and J 8 bases; bases outside gene matches: 8. In DNA, the CDR3 is TGTGCCAGCAGTTTAATACCGGGACAGACCGAAAAACTGTTTTTT. This gives the protein CASSLIPGQTEKLFF.

The gene calls are TRBV7-3 and TRBJ2-7, with TRBD1 matching over 8 bases. The germline CDR1 and CDR2 sequences are SGHTA and FQGTGA. V lost 2 bases to trimming and J lost 7 bases; unmatched junction nucleotides: 7. CDR3 length: 14 residues. The CDR3 region has the DNA TGTGCCAGCAGCTTAGGACAGGGCGATGGGGAGCAGTACTTC. Amino acid sequence: CASSLGQGDGEQYF.

Turning to this clone: The limits of the CDR3 on the DNA are not certain, so only TCRdb's listed CDR3 is given. J is TRBJ1-5 and V is TRBV5-4. Germline V gene data show CDR1 as SGHNT and CDR2 as YYREEE (reference sequence). Termini included, the CDR3 measures 16 amino acids. The CDR3 sequence: CASSFIVSGPGGPQHF.